Following are 9 T cell receptor beta chains from one sample sequenced in a study of blood T cells in healthy people across ages (dated by TCRdb to between 2014 and 2016). Library prep was done by 5' RACE. Sequencing was carried out with an Illumina HiSeq 2500. A second roughly 7 to 11 cycle PCR used a sample-barcoded 5' primer and a J-beta primer mix. The public reads were quality trimmed at Q25 with fastp and then assembled into clones with MiXCR by TCRdb, keeping productive beta chains. Records with the same CDR3 protein are collapsed into one entry carrying the most frequent genes and DNA. The sample has some 690,000 distinct CDR3 sequences on record, 22% of them singletons. 20% to 25% of the sample is held by the ten biggest clonotypes. Sequenced material: blood. These TCRs come from a man aged 65 to 79 in good health.

The table lists this clonotype with a few counts. The chain links TRBV5-6 to TRBJ1-5; 7 nucleotides line up with TRBD1. The CDR3 covers 16 residues. V dropped 4 bases and J dropped 5; count of bases not matched to a gene: 12. Germline assignment: CDR1 SGHDT and CDR2 YYEEEE. CDR3 nucleotides: TGTGCCAGCAGCCGATACCTCGGACAGGTCTATCAGCCCCAGCATTTT. This encodes CASSRYLGQVYQPQHF.

This clonotype was observed a few times. At one end, the junction sequence differs from germline, possibly due to a read error. The V gene is TRBV7-9, the J gene TRBJ2-1; the D is unclear. The DNA end lines up better with TRBJ2-5; the J call may be wrong. Germline CDR1 SEHNR, CDR2 FQNEAQ (reference sequence). The CDR3 consists of 15 residues. CDR3 in amino acids: CAGSLALAAPETQYF. The CDR3 region has the DNA TGTGCCGGCAGCTTAGCTTTGGCAGCTCCAGAGACCCAGTACTTC.

The CDR3 sequence is CASSSLGQGASYNEQFF. The CDR3 bases are TGCGCCAGCAGCTCCCTAGGCCAGGGGGCCTCCTACAATGAGCAGTTCTTC. This chain uses TRBV5-1 with TRBJ2-1; the match to TRBD1 covers 8 bases. V lost 3 bases and J lost 0; bases outside the gene matches: 8. The germline V gene encodes CDR1 SGHRS and CDR2 YFSETQ. The CDR3 runs to 17 residues.

The chain combines TRBV6-6 with TRBJ1-1; possibly TRBD1 for D (6 bases). The germline V and J ends were trimmed by 7 bases and 7 bases, with 16 bases remaining between them. The CDR3 spans 13 residues. The germline V gene has CDR1 MNHNY and CDR2 SVGAGI (reference sequence). CDR3 residues: CASTPGGQVEAFF. The CDR3 DNA reads TGTGCCAGCACCCCTGGGGGGCAGGTTGAAGCTTTCTTT.

There are many counts of this clonotype. One end of the junction fails to match germline, which may point to a read error. The chain recombines TRBV10-2 with TRBJ2-7, with D possibly TRBD2 on 5 matching bases. Germline values: CDR1 WSHSY, CDR2 SAAADI. This CDR3 is built from 12 residues. CDR3 nucleotides: TGCGCCAGCGGTGACTACCCCTACGAGCAGTACTTC. It codes for CASGDYPYEQYF.

This clonotype was found a few times. The rearrangement uses TRBV14 and TRBJ2-1; D is perhaps TRBD2 (5 bases). CDR3 length equals 15 residues. Germline V lookup: CDR1 SGHDN, CDR2 FVKESK. Trimming removed 4 bases from V and 1 base from J, with 11 bases in between. The CDR3 DNA reads TGTGCCAGCAGCCTACAGAGCGGATCCTACAATGAGCAGTTCTTC. Translation: CASSLQSGSYNEQFF.

This clonotype was picked up a small number of times. The V call is TRBV4-2, the J call TRBJ2-3; possibly TRBD1 for D (6 bases). CDR3 length equals 14 residues. The germline V and J ends were trimmed by 1 base and 2 bases, with 7 bases remaining between them. Germline-derived CDR1 and CDR2 are LGHNA and YNFKEQ. Here the CDR3 DNA reads TGTGCCAGCAGCCAAGGGACAGACACAGATACGCAGTATTTT. Its translation is CASSQGTDTDTQYF.

This clonotype has at least ten counts. The chain is built from TRBV7-9 and TRBJ1-5, with D tentatively TRBD1 (5 bases). V lost 3 bases, J lost 6 bases, and 12 bases lay in between. Germline V lookup: CDR1 SEHNR, CDR2 FQNEAQ (reference sequence). The CDR3 covers 14 residues. This CDR3 is CASSLEGNSQPQHF. CDR3 sequence (DNA): TGTGCCAGCAGCTTGGAGGGGAATAGTCAGCCCCAGCATTTT.

This clonotype was recorded a few times. V is TRBV12-3 or TRBV12-4 and J is TRBJ1-2; D remains unclear. Trimming removed 6 bases from V and 8 bases from J, with 22 bases in between. CDR3 length equals 15 residues. CDR3 DNA: TGTGCCAGCAGCCCGTCGGGAGGTTTCAGTTTAGGCTACACCTTC. It is translated as CASSPSGGFSLGYTF.